The 5 T cell receptor beta chains below come from one sample, sequenced in a study of glioma-infiltrating T cells after dendritic cell vaccination. Assay: immunoSEQ multiplex PCR; the TCRdb copy retains only in-frame clones and omits some. Among some 90,000 clones listed, roughly 77% were seen once. Indicated time point: after dendritic cell vaccination, including at tumor progression/relapse. Sequenced material: blood, taken after dendritic cell vaccination. These receptors came from a human donor with glioblastoma.

By share of the sample, this clone is medium-sized. The V call is TRBV6-1, the J call TRBJ1-1; D is possibly TRBD1 (5 bases). This CDR3 spans 16 amino acids. V lost 4 bases to trimming and J lost 5 bases, with 20 bases between them. Germline loops: CDR1 MNHNS, CDR2 SASEGT. The CDR3 region has the DNA TGTGCCAGCAGTGCAGTCCAGACGGGGGTGAGAACTGAAGCTTTCTTT. Its protein product is CASSAVQTGVRTEAFF.

The chain couples TRBV5-1 to TRBJ1-5; D uncertain. The V end lost 0 bases, the J end lost 6 bases, and 7 bases lay between the germline ends. CDR3 length: 13 residues. Germline CDR1 and CDR2: SGHRS and YFSETQ. Written as DNA, the CDR3 is TGCGCCAGCAGCTTGGGGCCCGCTCAGCCCCAGCATTTT. Amino acids: CASSLGPAQPQHF.

The V call is TRBV12-5, the J call TRBJ1-5, with a tentative D call TRBD1 (5 bases). Germline CDR1 is LGHNT and CDR2 is FRNRAP. V lost 3 bases to trimming and J lost 5 bases, with 8 bases between them. This CDR3 has 13 amino acids. CDR3 coding DNA: TGTGCTAGTGGTTTTCAGGGCCATCAGCCCCAGCATTTT. Its protein is CASGFQGHQPQHF.

The rearrangement links TRBV4-1 to TRBJ1-1, with 11 bases that match TRBD1. Trimming at V came to 0 bases and at J to 4 bases, leaving 1 base not matched to a gene. The length of the CDR3 is 15 residues. Germline-derived CDR1 and CDR2 are MGHRA and YSYEKL. CDR3 bases: TGCGCCAGCAGCCAAGAGGACAGGGGGCTCACTGAAGCTTTCTTT. Its translation is CASSQEDRGLTEAFF.

This clone has more than one count but fewer than ten. CDR3 sequence reads: CASSSGTLNGPDTQYF. In DNA, the CDR3 is TGTGCCAGTAGTAGCGGGACTCTCAATGGGCCAGATACGCAGTATTTT. The chain joins TRBV19 to TRBJ2-3; TRBD2 is a possible D gene (6 bases). Trimming took 4 bases from V and 4 from J, leaving 18 bases between them. The CDR3 runs 16 residues. Germline lookup yields CDR1 LNHDA and CDR2 SQIVND (reference sequence).